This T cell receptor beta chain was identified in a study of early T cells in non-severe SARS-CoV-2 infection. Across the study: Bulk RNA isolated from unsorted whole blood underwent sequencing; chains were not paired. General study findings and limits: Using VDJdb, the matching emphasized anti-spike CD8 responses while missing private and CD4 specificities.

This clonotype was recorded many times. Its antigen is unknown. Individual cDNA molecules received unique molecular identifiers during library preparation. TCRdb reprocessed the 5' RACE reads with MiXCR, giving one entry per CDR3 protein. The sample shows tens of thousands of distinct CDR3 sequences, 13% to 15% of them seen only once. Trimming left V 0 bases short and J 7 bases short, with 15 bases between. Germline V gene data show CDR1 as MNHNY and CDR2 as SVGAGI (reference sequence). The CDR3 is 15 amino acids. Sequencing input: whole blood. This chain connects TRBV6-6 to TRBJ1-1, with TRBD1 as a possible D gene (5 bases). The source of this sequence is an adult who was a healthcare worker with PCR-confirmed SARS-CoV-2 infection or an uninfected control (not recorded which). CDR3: CASSYSRPGGDEAFF. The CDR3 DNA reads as TGTGCCAGCAGTTACTCGAGGCCGGGAGGGGATGAAGCTTTCTTT.